The T cell receptor beta chain described here comes from a study of post-analysis software for immune sequencing data. Study-wide context: Relapsing-remitting, secondary progressive and progressive-relapsing forms made up the multiple sclerosis disease courses. Study-level findings and limits: Among 5 or 6 TRBV segments more frequent in patients than controls were TRBV5-6, TRBV5-1 and TRBV20-1. Clustering by F measure revealed strong co-clustering among samples prepared together in one batch. Multiple sclerosis was associated with a significant reduction in normalized Chao1 diversity relative to controls.

A remark on this clonotype: Its specificity is unknown.

V dropped 5 bases and J dropped 6; count of bases not matched to a gene: 10. Germline-derived CDR1 and CDR2 are SGHAT and FQNNGV. The length of the CDR3 is 15 residues. Libraries were made from TCR beta cDNA, and they carried unique molecular identifiers. From 1 to 10 million T cells, 400,000 to 650,000 cDNA molecules were obtained. From the PCR reads, TCRdb called clonotypes with MiXCR, one entry per CDR3 protein. Altogether around 500,000 distinct CDR3 sequences are present, approximately 31% being singletons, with the ten largest covering roughly 6%. Sample: blood. The receptor was derived from a girl between 2 and 17 years old with multiple sclerosis. The rearrangement joins TRBV11-2 to TRBJ2-1, with TRBD1 matching 7 bases. CDR3 protein: CASSPRQGRSNEQFF. Written as DNA, the CDR3 is TGTGCCAGCAGCCCACGACAGGGCAGGAGCAATGAGCAGTTCTTC. Supplemented by reference TRBV11-2 and TRBJ2-1, the full variable domain reads EAGVAQSPRYKIIEKRQSVAFWCNPISGHATLYWYQQILGQGPKLLIQFQNNGVVDDSQLPKDRFSAERLKGVDSTLKIQPAKLEDSAVYLCASSPRQGRSNEQFFGPGTRLTVL.